This TCR beta chain was retrieved from a study of response to subunit inactivated influenza vaccine. Each CDR3 protein gets one entry after TCRdb re-called the RT-PCR reads with MiXCR. The repertoire has more than 700,000 distinct CDR3 sequences, 21% of them found once; the top ten carry roughly a tenth. CDR1 and CDR2 from the germline V gene are MNHEY and SVGEGT. V was pared by 6 bases and J by 0 bases, with 11 bases of the junction left unmatched. The CDR3 runs to 17 residues. This clonotype was picked up a small number of times. This specimen was PBMCs from blood, taken about 5 days after vaccination. The TCR comes from a man aged 45-65 years who received an inactivated influenza vaccine. The chain couples TRBV6-2 or TRBV6-3 to TRBJ2-7; the match to TRBD1 covers 10 bases. The CDR3 loop reads CASSLNPGQGISYEQYF. Written as DNA, the CDR3 is TGTGCCAGCAGCCTAAATCCGGGACAGGGGATCTCCTACGAGCAGTACTTC.